This TCR beta chain was captured in a study of shared clonotypes between healthy human individuals. Study-wide points: Compared with clonotypes that all four donors shared, non-shared clonotypes had lower generation probabilities.

Libraries were prepared by immunoSEQ multiplex PCR; TCRdb keeps only in-frame clonotypes and omits some of them. The sample holds 2 million to 2.5 million clones; 80% to 95% are singletons and the top ten take around 0.4%. About this clone itself: Its antigen is still unknown.

The CDR3 runs to 14 residues. Germline CDR1 and CDR2: SGHTA and FQGTGA. Trimming stripped 2 bases from V and 4 bases from J, with 11 bases between. The V gene is TRBV7-3, the J gene TRBJ1-1; D ambiguous. The sequenced sample was naive CD4+ T cells from PBMCs. Regarding subset: CD45RA+ positively selected. The TCR originated in a man between 18 and 35 years old in good health. Some clones in this sample may be carry-over from other donors' samples. CDR3: CASSLFPGSTEAFF. The CDR3 coding sequence is TGTGCCAGCAGCTTATTTCCGGGGAGCACTGAAGCTTTCTTT.